These 21 T cell receptor beta chains came from one sample sequenced in a study of cytomegalovirus exposure and HLA in healthy donors. Use of 60 Vbeta and 13 Jbeta primers characterized the PCR. Assay: immunoSEQ multiplex PCR; the TCRdb copy retains only in-frame clones and omits some. This table holds under 200,000 clones, 75% to 90% found once. The sequenced material came from PBMCs. These TCRs come from a human donor in good health.

V usage is TRBV5-6 and J usage is TRBJ2-5, with D possibly TRBD2 on 6 matching bases. The CDR3 consists of 15 residues. V shed 1 base and J shed 5 bases, with 15 bases lying between them. The germline V gene encodes CDR1 SGHDT and CDR2 YYEEEE. CDR3 sequence reads: CASSLKGGTLETQYF. The CDR3 DNA reads TGTGCCAGCAGCTTGAAGGGCGGGACTTTGGAGACCCAGTACTTC.

The rearrangement joins TRBV18 to TRBJ2-7; 9 nucleotides line up with TRBD2. The CDR3 sequence is 16 residues long. Looked up from germline, CDR1 is KGHSH and CDR2 is LQKENI. V lost 0 bases, J lost 1 base, and 4 bases stayed unmatched. CDR3 sequence reads: CASSPPSSGASYEQYF. In nucleotides, the CDR3 is TGTGCCAGCTCACCACCGTCTAGCGGGGCTTCCTACGAGCAGTACTTC.

Only a few counts were recorded for this clone. This chain uses TRBV5-1 with TRBJ1-1; maybe TRBD1 (5 bases). The CDR3 consists of 16 residues. V was shortened by 4 bases and J by 2 bases, with 18 bases between the two germline ends. Germline CDR1 is SGHRS and CDR2 is YFSETQ. CDR3 amino acids: CASSRGGAGQNTEAFF. CDR3 nucleotides: TGCGCCAGCAGCCGCGGCGGGGCAGGACAAAACACTGAAGCTTTCTTT.

V gene TRBV18 combines with J gene TRBJ1-2; TRBD1 agrees at 10 bases. Germline assignment: CDR1 KGHSH and CDR2 LQKENI. This CDR3 spans 15 amino acids. With 2 bases clipped from V and 8 bases from J, the junction kept 8 bases outside the gene matches. DNA for the CDR3: TGTGCCAGCTCACCATCACGGACAGGGGGTATCGGCTACACCTTC. Protein product: CASSPSRTGGIGYTF.

V gene TRBV6-6 combines with J gene TRBJ2-1, with D possibly TRBD1 on 5 matching bases. Germline V gene data show CDR1 as MNHNY and CDR2 as SVGAGI (reference sequence). This CDR3 has 14 amino acids. Trimming removed 2 bases from V and 12 bases from J, with 17 bases in between. The DNA of the CDR3 is TGTGCCAGCAGTTACCCCGACAGACAAGGATGGCAGTTCTTC. Translated: CASSYPDRQGWQFF.

J is TRBJ1-4 and V is TRBV21-1; whether TRBD1, the table's D call, matches the DNA was not checked. TRBV21-1 corresponds to a pseudogene. This CDR3 contains 12 residues. In nucleotides, the CDR3 is TGTGCCAGCAGCAAAGAGGGGGCGGAACTGTTTTTT. Translated: CASSKEGAELFF.

This chain connects TRBV6-1 to TRBJ2-6, with no clear D. This CDR3 spans 16 amino acids. Germline V gene data show CDR1 as MNHNS and CDR2 as SASEGT. The ends were cut back, 4 bases at V and 0 bases at J, with 10 bases in the middle. CDR3 sequence: CASSGDIVSGANVLTF. In DNA form, the CDR3 reads TGTGCCAGCAGTGGTGACATTGTCTCTGGGGCCAACGTCCTGACTTTC.

V usage is TRBV7-2 and J usage is TRBJ1-2, with TRBD1 identical over 12 bases. The CDR3 has 17 amino acids. J lost 0 bases, V lost 5 bases, and 7 bases had no gene match. Germline CDR1 and CDR2: SGHTA and FQGNSA. DNA for the CDR3: TGTGCCAGCAGCACCCGGGACAGGGGGCAATCTAACTATGGCTACACCTTC. It yields the protein CASSTRDRGQSNYGYTF.

The chain combines TRBV5-6 with TRBJ1-2; D call uncertain. In germline, CDR1 is SGHDT, CDR2 YYEEEE. The V gene lost 3 bases and the J gene lost 3 bases, with 21 bases spanning the gap. This CDR3 has 17 residues. CDR3: CASSSLGGSVLDYGYTF. The CDR3 nucleotides read TGTGCCAGCAGCTCCCTCGGAGGGTCTGTGTTGGACTATGGCTACACCTTC.

Notes on this clone: Other nucleotide sequences from this sample produce the same CDR3. This rearrangement joins TRBV4-3 to TRBJ1-5; 10 bases map to TRBD1. Trimming took 4 bases from V and 2 from J; bases not matched to a gene: 2. CDR3 length equals 15 residues. Per the germline V gene, CDR1 is LGHNA and CDR2 is YSLEER. CDR3 sequence (DNA): TGCGCCAGCAGCCTGGACAGGGGGGGCAATCAGCCCCAGCATTTT. Encoded protein: CASSLDRGGNQPQHF.

Relative to its sample, this clone is medium-sized (0.01 to 0.1%). The J gene is TRBJ1-5, the V gene TRBV7-2; D is unresolved. V lost 5 bases and J 6 bases, leaving 8 bases between the germline ends. The CDR3 has 12 amino acids. CDR1 and CDR2 from the germline V gene are SGHTA and FQGNSA. The DNA for the CDR3 is TGTGCCAGCAGCACTCCCCTTCAGCCCCAGCATTTT. Its protein is CASSTPLQPQHF.

A note on this clone: This sample includes further DNA sequences coding for the same CDR3. V is TRBV4-3 and J is TRBJ2-7; TRBD2 is a possible D gene (6 bases). The CDR3 totals 15 residues. Germline V gives CDR1 LGHNA, CDR2 YSLEER. Trimming took 0 bases from V and 0 from J, leaving 9 bases between them. The CDR3 reads CASSQDRDSSYEQYF. The CDR3 coding sequence is TGCGCCAGCAGCCAAGATCGGGACTCCTCCTACGAGCAGTACTTC.

The chain joins TRBV4-3 to TRBJ1-2; weak D call: TRBD1 (6 bases). The V gene lost 0 bases and the J gene lost 4 bases, with 12 bases spanning the gap. CDR3 length equals 15 residues. CDR1 and CDR2 from the germline V gene are LGHNA and YSLEER. CDR3 region: CASSQDGGQLYGYTF. The CDR3 region has the DNA TGCGCCAGCAGCCAAGATGGAGGACAGCTCTATGGCTACACCTTC.

This clone showed up just a few times. The rearrangement joins TRBV6-5 to TRBJ1-1, with D possibly matching TRBD1 (6 bases). Looked up from germline, CDR1 is MNHEY and CDR2 is SVGAGI. V dropped 6 bases and J dropped 0 bases, with 11 bases sitting between them. The CDR3 extends over 14 amino acids. CDR3 in DNA: TGTGCCAGCAGCCGGGACACCATGAACACTGAAGCTTTCTTT. It codes for CASSRDTMNTEAFF.

The count of this clone is one. V and J are TRBV6-5 and TRBJ1-5; 11 bases are a match to TRBD1. Germline loops: CDR1 MNHEY, CDR2 SVGAGI. Losses at the gene ends were 6 bases for V and 4 bases for J; bases not matched to a gene: 5. The length of the CDR3 is 15 residues. CDR3 residues: CASRSGQGVNQPQHF. The CDR3 DNA follows: TGTGCCAGCAGATCGGGACAGGGGGTGAATCAGCCCCAGCATTTT.

The chain recombines TRBV29-1 with TRBJ2-3; TRBD2 aligns across 9 bases. The CDR3 is 14 amino acids. Trimming removed 5 bases from V and 3 bases from J; junction bases left unmatched: 6. In germline, CDR1 is SQVTM, CDR2 ANQGSEA. CDR3 coding DNA: TGCAGCGTTAAGGCGGGGGGGCCGACAGATACGCAGTATTTT. As protein: CSVKAGGPTDTQYF.

The V call is TRBV29-1, the J call TRBJ2-5; D possibly corresponds to TRBD2 (7 bases). The CDR3 totals 16 residues. Deletions cut 3 bases from V and 0 bases from J, with 17 bases between. Germline V gene sequence: CDR1 SQVTM, CDR2 ANQGSEA. The CDR3 reads CSVEGGGDMYQETQYF. Here the CDR3 DNA reads TGCAGCGTTGAGGGGGGAGGGGACATGTACCAAGAGACCCAGTACTTC.

The V gene is TRBV4-1, the J gene TRBJ2-7; 10 bases are a match to TRBD2. Germline CDR1 is MGHRA and CDR2 is YSYEKL. The trim removed 1 base at V and 0 bases at J, leaving 0 bases unmatched. The CDR3 is 15 amino acids. CDR3 sequence (DNA): TGCGCCAGCAGCCAAGTAGCGGGGGGCTCCTACGAGCAGTACTTC. Its protein product is CASSQVAGGSYEQYF.

This chain links TRBV4-3 with TRBJ1-4; TRBD1 agrees at 7 bases. V shed 1 base, J shed 17 bases, and the junction held 7 bases outside the gene matches. Germline CDR1 and CDR2: LGHNA and YSLEER. CDR3 length: 12 amino acids. In DNA, the CDR3 is TGCGCCAGCAGCCAAGGCGACAGGGTTGGATTTTTT. This gives the protein CASSQGDRVGFF.

This chain links TRBV5-6 with TRBJ1-2; 8 nucleotides match TRBD1. J lost 4 bases, V lost 0 bases, and 5 bases had no gene match. Germline-derived CDR1 and CDR2 are SGHDT and YYEEEE. There are 15 residues in the CDR3. The CDR3 sequence is CASSLGDRNTYGYTF. The DNA for the CDR3 is TGTGCCAGCAGCTTGGGGGACAGGAACACCTATGGCTACACCTTC.

The V and J genes are TRBV7-2 and TRBJ1-1; D possibly corresponds to TRBD1 (6 bases). The CDR3 has 12 amino acids. V shed 4 bases and J shed 11 bases, with 14 bases lying between them. CDR1 and CDR2 from the germline V gene are SGHTA and FQGNSA. The CDR3 protein is CASSSFGTRAFF. The CDR3 DNA reads as TGTGCCAGCAGCTCGTTCGGGACACGGGCTTTCTTT.